This passage covers 24 T cell receptor beta chains from one sample sequenced in a study of identifying expanded T cells in peripheral blood. The protocol was immunoSEQ multiplex PCR, while the TCRdb copy is restricted to in-frame clones and leaves out a portion. The table includes 50,000 to 70,000 clones, about 89% detected once. The sequenced sample consisted of blood. The source is a person between 18 and 75 years old in good health.

The CDR3 DNA reads TGTGCCAGCCGGCCGGCGGGGGGGCGGAATGAGCAGTTCTTC. Its translation: CASRPAGGRNEQFF. The V call is TRBV25-1, the J call TRBJ2-1; 9 nucleotides align to TRBD2. The CDR3 sequence is 14 residues long. V shed 8 bases, J shed 7 bases, and the junction held 9 bases outside the gene matches. Germline V gene sequence: CDR1 MGHDK, CDR2 SYGVNS.

The DNA of the CDR3 is TGTGCCAGCAGCGCGCAGTTCTCCTACGAGCAGTACTTC. Its translation: CASSAQFSYEQYF. The chain employs TRBV9 and TRBJ2-7; no firm D call. V was trimmed by 3 bases and J by 0 bases, leaving 7 bases between them. CDR1 is SGDLS, CDR2 YYNGEE, per germline. This CDR3 has 13 amino acids. The variable domain in full, completed from reference TRBV9 and TRBJ2-7, reads DSGVTQTPKHLITATGQRVTLRCSPRSGDLSVYWYQQSLDQGLQFLIQYYNGEERAKGNILERFSAQQFPDLHSELNLSSLELGDSALYFCASSAQFSYEQYFGPGTRLTVT.

The chain uses TRBV6-6 and TRBJ1-1; weak D call: TRBD1 (5 bases). The CDR3 is 15 amino acids. The ends were cut back, 2 bases at V and 5 bases at J, with 15 bases in the middle. CDR1 is MNHNY and CDR2 is SVGAGI in the germline V gene (reference sequence). CDR3: CASSYAVPKGTEAFF. Written as DNA, the CDR3 is TGTGCCAGCAGTTACGCAGTACCGAAGGGGACTGAAGCTTTCTTT.

The chain's CDR3 is CASSLSGTTELEQFF. CDR3 coding DNA: TGTGCCAGCAGCTTGTCCGGGACCACTGAATTGGAGCAGTTCTTC. This sequence joins TRBV5-8 and TRBJ2-1; the D call may be TRBD1 or TRBD2 (5 bases each). The CDR3 contains 15 residues. The V gene lost 1 base and the J gene lost 10 bases, with 18 bases spanning the gap. From germline, CDR1 is SGHTS and CDR2 YDEGEE.

V is TRBV28 and J is TRBJ2-1; 7 nucleotides agree with TRBD1. The CDR3 loop spans 14 amino acids. Losses at the gene ends were 1 base for V and 9 bases for J; bases not matched to a gene: 6. Germline V CDR1 and CDR2: MDHEN, SYDVKM. The CDR3 nucleotides are TGTGCCAGCAGTTTATTCGCCGGGACAGCTGAGCAGTTCTTC. Translating it yields CASSLFAGTAEQFF.

The CDR3 coding sequence is TGTGCCAGCAGTAGACAGGGGGCAGGCACAGATACGCAGTATTTT. Encoded protein: CASSRQGAGTDTQYF. This chain joins TRBV2 and TRBJ2-3, with 10 bases fitting TRBD1. CDR1 SNHLY and CDR2 FYNNEI come from the germline V gene. There are 15 residues in the CDR3. With 5 bases clipped from V and 1 base from J, the junction kept 3 bases outside the gene matches.

The chain is built from TRBV7-3 and TRBJ2-7; 7 bases align to TRBD2. The CDR3 runs 14 residues. Looked up from germline, CDR1 is SGHTA and CDR2 is FQGTGA. V shed 4 bases, J shed 5 bases, and the junction held 8 bases outside the gene matches. The CDR3: CASSSGLDGHEQYF. CDR3 sequence (DNA): TGTGCCAGCAGCTCCGGACTAGATGGGCACGAGCAGTACTTC.

The chain is built from TRBV19 and TRBJ1-2; 7 bases map to TRBD1. CDR1 LNHDA and CDR2 SQIVND come from the germline V gene (reference sequence). This CDR3 is built from 13 residues. V gave up 5 bases and J gave up 7 bases; unmatched junction bases: 7. As DNA, the CDR3 is TGTGCCAGTAGTGAAGGGGGCGGCGGTGGCTACACCTTC. Translating gives CASSEGGGGGYTF.

This chain joins TRBV21-1 and TRBJ2-7; TRBD2 is taken as the D call from the table, unchecked against the DNA. TRBV21-1 is deemed a pseudogene. The CDR3 covers 13 residues. CDR3 loop: CARSLAAPYEQYF. The CDR3 nucleotides read TGTGCCAGATCTCTAGCGGCACCCTACGAGCAGTACTTC.

The chain recombines TRBV15 with TRBJ1-6, with TRBD1 matching 7 bases. The germline CDR1 and CDR2 sequences are LNHNV and YYDKDF (reference sequence). This CDR3 region has 15 residues. V lost 1 base, J lost 5 bases, and 2 bases stayed unmatched. As DNA, the CDR3 is TGTGCCACCAGCAGAGCCAGGGGGGATAATTCACCCCTCCACTTT. Translating it yields CATSRARGDNSPLHF.

This clone showed up just a few times. This chain links TRBV7-9 with TRBJ1-5; D unclear. The V gene lost 4 bases and the J gene lost 0 bases, with 7 bases spanning the gap. Germline assignment: CDR1 SEHNR and CDR2 FQNEAQ (reference sequence). The CDR3 covers 14 residues. In nucleotides, the CDR3 is TGTGCCAGCAGCTCAGAATCTAGCAATCAGCCCCAGCATTTT. Translated, it gives CASSSESSNQPQHF. Full variable domain (rest looked up from reference TRBV7-9 and TRBJ1-5): DTGVSQNPRHKITKRGQNVTFRCDPISEHNRLYWYRQTLGQGPEFLTYFQNEAQLEKSRLLSDRFSAERPKGSFSTLEIQRTEQGDSAMYLCASSSESSNQPQHFGDGTRLSIL.

The chain has TRBV6-5 and TRBJ1-6; no definite D call. Germline CDR1 and CDR2: MNHEY and SVGAGI. Trimming shortened V by 0 bases and J by 6 bases, and 3 bases separated the two germline ends. CDR3 length: 13 residues. In nucleotides, the CDR3 is TGTGCCAGCAGTTACTCCGGTAATTCACCCCTCCACTTT. Its protein is CASSYSGNSPLHF.

The chain links TRBV9 to TRBJ1-3; the D is unclear. The CDR3 loop spans 13 amino acids. From germline, CDR1 is SGDLS and CDR2 YYNGEE. Trimming pared 4 bases from V and 9 bases from J, leaving 14 bases between. Here the CDR3 DNA reads TGTGCCAGCAGCCCCACCGAATTGAGCACCATATATTTT. This gives the protein CASSPTELSTIYF. The complete variable domain, with remaining parts taken from reference TRBV9 and TRBJ1-3, reads DSGVTQTPKHLITATGQRVTLRCSPRSGDLSVYWYQQSLDQGLQFLIQYYNGEERAKGNILERFSAQQFPDLHSELNLSSLELGDSALYFCASSPTELSTIYFGEGSWLTVV.

The V and J genes are TRBV5-1 and TRBJ2-1; TRBD2 aligns across 9 bases. J was trimmed by 7 bases and V by 0 bases; bases with no gene match: 5. Germline CDR1 reads SGHRS; CDR2 reads YFSETQ. This CDR3 region has 15 residues. This CDR3 is CASSLVVSGSNEQFF. Here the CDR3 DNA reads TGCGCCAGCAGCTTGGTTGTTAGCGGGAGTAATGAGCAGTTCTTC.

This chain connects TRBV30 to TRBJ2-5, with D tentatively TRBD1 (5 bases). There are 11 residues in the CDR3. V was trimmed by 3 bases and J by 4 bases, leaving 6 bases between them. The germline V gene encodes CDR1 GTSNPN and CDR2 SVGIG (reference sequence). The CDR3 DNA reads TGTGCCTGGAGAGGGGCAGAGACCCAGTACTTC. It codes for CAWRGAETQYF.

The chain recombines TRBV5-1 with TRBJ2-2; 9 nucleotides agree with TRBD2. The CDR3 length is 15 residues. Germline V CDR1 and CDR2: SGHRS, YFSETQ. V lost 4 bases to trimming and J lost 6 bases; unmatched junction nucleotides: 7. The chain's CDR3 is CASSASGTSPGELFF. CDR3 sequence (DNA): TGCGCCAGCAGCGCCTCCGGGACTAGCCCCGGGGAGCTGTTTTTT.

The CDR3 nucleotides are TGTGCCATCAGTGTCCCGGATGACGGCTACACCTTC. This sequence encodes CAISVPDDGYTF. The chain combines TRBV10-3 with TRBJ1-2; unclear D gene. Germline CDR1 ENHRY, CDR2 SYGVKD. V lost 4 bases and J 8 bases, leaving 11 bases between the germline ends. The CDR3 runs to 12 residues.

This clone was seen a single time. The chain couples TRBV19 to TRBJ2-1; TRBD2 aligns across 9 bases. Germline CDR1 reads LNHDA; CDR2 reads SQIVND (reference sequence). The CDR3 length is 16 residues. Trimming took 1 base from V and 5 from J; bases not matched to a gene: 6. The CDR3: CASSIGARGGHNEQFF. CDR3 coding DNA: TGTGCCAGTAGTATAGGGGCGCGGGGGGGCCACAATGAGCAGTTCTTC.

This sequence joins TRBV9 and TRBJ2-5, with 9 bases lining up with TRBD2. J was trimmed by 1 base and V by 3 bases; bases with no gene match: 10. Germline V gene lookup returns CDR1 SGDLS and CDR2 YYNGEE. The CDR3 is 17 amino acids. The CDR3 region is CASSGPRASGVQETQYF. CDR3 bases: TGTGCCAGCAGCGGCCCTAGGGCTAGCGGGGTCCAAGAGACCCAGTACTTC.

The gene calls are TRBV5-1 and TRBJ1-1; the D is unclear. V gave up 2 bases and J gave up 1 base, with 12 bases separating them. This CDR3 has 15 residues. Germline CDR1 SGHRS, CDR2 YFSETQ. In nucleotides, the CDR3 is TGCGCCAGCAGCTTAGCGGCCCTGGGGAACACTGAAGCTTTCTTT. Translating it yields CASSLAALGNTEAFF.

The chain joins TRBV2 to TRBJ1-2; TRBD1 matches 9 bases. In germline, CDR1 is SNHLY, CDR2 FYNNEI. The ends lost 10 bases at V and 2 bases at J; junction bases unmatched: 8. The CDR3 contains 14 residues. The CDR3 DNA is TGTGCCAAAACGGGACAGGGCCAAAACTATGGCTACACCTTC. This codes for CAKTGQGQNYGYTF.

The J gene is TRBJ1-4, the V gene TRBV7-9, with TRBD1 identical over 10 bases. Germline V CDR1 and CDR2: SEHNR, FQNEAQ (reference sequence). The CDR3 contains 15 residues. Trimming took 5 bases from V and 7 from J; bases not matched to a gene: 7. Here the CDR3 reads CASSGQGEGGEKLFF. In DNA, the CDR3 is TGTGCCAGCAGCGGACAGGGGGAAGGAGGTGAAAAACTGTTTTTT.

The chain employs TRBV13 and TRBJ2-7; 9 bases map to TRBD1. The length of the CDR3 is 14 residues. Germline V CDR1 and CDR2: PRHDT, FYEKMQ (reference sequence). Germline trimming cut 1 base from V and 7 bases from J; bases unmatched to any gene: 5. The CDR3 protein is CASSLDRGRSEQYF. CDR3 nucleotide sequence: TGTGCCAGCAGCTTAGACAGGGGGCGCAGTGAGCAGTACTTC.

This chain uses TRBV7-3 with TRBJ1-4, with 7 bases lining up with TRBD1. Losses at the gene ends were 2 bases for V and 8 bases for J; bases not matched to a gene: 11. This CDR3 has 16 amino acids. Germline V gives CDR1 SGHTA, CDR2 FQGTGA. CDR3 sequence (DNA): TGTGCCAGCAGCTTAGTATTACCCAGGGGGAGGGAAAAACTGTTTTTT. This gives the protein CASSLVLPRGREKLFF.